Listed here are 10 T cell receptor beta chains from one sample, sequenced in a study of post-analysis software for immune sequencing data. The antigens of these receptors remain unknown. Whole-study findings and limits: The study found TRBV5-6, TRBV5-1 and TRBV20-1 among about five TRBV segments more frequent in patients than controls.

Presence of unique molecular identifiers characterized the TCR beta cDNA libraries. TCRdb reanalysed the PCR reads using MiXCR and keeps one entry per CDR3 protein. The sample has hundreds of thousands of distinct CDR3 sequences; 30% are singletons. The sequencing sample was made of blood. These receptors came from a girl aged 5-17 years with multiple sclerosis.

This clonotype was seen only once. The chain uses TRBV6-2 or TRBV6-3 and TRBJ2-2, with D perhaps matching TRBD2 (6 bases). V was shortened by 5 bases and J by 7 bases, with 17 bases between the two germline ends. CDR3 length: 15 residues. Germline loops: CDR1 MNHEY, CDR2 SVGEGT. CDR3 nucleotide sequence: TGTGCCAGCAGTCCTCGGACTCCAGCGGGCGGGGAGCTGTTTTTT. Protein: CASSPRTPAGGELFF.

The chain links TRBV7-2 to TRBJ2-1; D might be TRBD1 (6 bases). This CDR3 region has 14 residues. Germline CDR1 is SGHTA and CDR2 is FQGNSA. Trimming removed 3 bases at V and 5 bases at J, with 11 bases between. Here the CDR3 DNA reads TGTGCCAGCAGCTTCAGGGGCCCGAACAATGAGCAGTTCTTC. Its translation: CASSFRGPNNEQFF.

This clonotype turned up a few times. The chain has TRBV20-1 and TRBJ1-1, with no clear D. V was trimmed by 6 bases and J by 7 bases, leaving 15 bases between them. The CDR3 has 12 residues. The germline gives CDR1 DFQATT, CDR2 SNEGSKA (reference sequence). The CDR3 DNA reads TGCAGTGCCCGGTCTCGGAGAGTTGAAGCTTTCTTT. It encodes CSARSRRVEAFF.

This clonotype was counted between two and nine times. The chain employs TRBV28 and TRBJ2-1, with 10 nucleotides matching TRBD1. The CDR3 runs to 15 residues. Trimming cost V 2 bases and J 5 bases; bases outside gene matches: 3. Germline CDR1 is MDHEN and CDR2 is SYDVKM. The CDR3 DNA is TGTGCCAGCAGTTTACCCGGGACAGGGGACAATGAGCAGTTCTTC. Translating gives CASSLPGTGDNEQFF. Full variable domain (rest looked up from reference TRBV28 and TRBJ2-1): DVKVTQSSRYLVKRTGEKVFLECVQDMDHENMFWYRQDPGLGLRLIYFSYDVKMKEKGDIPEGYSVSREKKERFSLILESASTNQTSMYLCASSLPGTGDNEQFFGPGTRLTVL.

This clonotype has more than one count but fewer than ten. The chain employs TRBV20-1 and TRBJ2-7, with TRBD1 matching over 9 bases. Germline V gene data show CDR1 as DFQATT and CDR2 as SNEGSKA (reference sequence). CDR3 length equals 15 residues. J gave up 2 bases and V 2 bases, and 7 bases lay outside the gene matches. The CDR3 region has the DNA TGCAGTGCTAGATCCGGACAGGGGCGCCCCTACGAGCAGTACTTC. It codes for CSARSGQGRPYEQYF.

The table lists this clonotype with a few counts. The V call is TRBV7-2, the J call TRBJ2-3, with 7 bases fitting TRBD1. CDR1 is SGHTA and CDR2 is FQGNSA in the germline V gene. The CDR3 runs to 15 residues. Trimming removed 3 bases from V and 2 bases from J; junction bases left unmatched: 5. The CDR3 region is CASSLRGRDTDTQYF. The CDR3 DNA is TGTGCCAGCAGCTTGAGGGGGCGCGACACAGATACGCAGTATTTT.

Regarding this clonotype: One end of the junction fails to match germline, which may point to a read error. The chain's CDR3 is CSARDLGKNIQYF. CDR3 sequence (DNA): TGCAGTGCCAGAGATTTGGGCAAAAACATTCAGTACTTC. The chain has TRBV20-1 and TRBJ2-4, with unresolved D. Per the germline V gene, CDR1 is DFQATT and CDR2 is SNEGSKA (reference sequence). This CDR3 region has 13 residues.

The V gene is TRBV20-1, the J gene TRBJ2-7; TRBD2 aligns across 11 bases. Germline V gives CDR1 DFQATT, CDR2 SNEGSKA (reference sequence). The V gene end was trimmed by 3 bases and the J gene end by 2 bases; junction bases not matched to a gene: 6. CDR3 size: 15 residues. Here the CDR3 reads CSASPSGGLTYEQYF. CDR3 sequence (DNA): TGCAGTGCTAGTCCTAGCGGGGGGTTGACCTACGAGCAGTACTTC.

The chain employs TRBV4-3 and TRBJ2-7; D remains unclear. The CDR3 is made up of 14 amino acids. V gave up 0 bases and J gave up 3 bases, with 9 bases separating them. Per germline, CDR1 LGHNA and CDR2 YSLEER. CDR3 protein: CASSQDPFRYEQYF. The CDR3 DNA sequence: TGCGCCAGCAGCCAAGATCCTTTCCGCTACGAGCAGTACTTC.

This rearrangement joins TRBV28 to TRBJ2-7; no firm D call. Germline CDR1 reads MDHEN; CDR2 reads SYDVKM. V shed 7 bases and J shed 4 bases, with 14 bases lying between them. This CDR3 is built from 13 residues. This CDR3 reads CASTGGLWYEQYF. The DNA of the CDR3 is TGTGCCAGCACCGGTGGCCTTTGGTACGAGCAGTACTTC.